The sequence of this T cell receptor beta chain was determined in a study of blood T cell repertoires in COVID-19. CDR1 LGHDT and CDR2 YNNKEL come from the germline V gene (reference sequence). Trimming removed 5 bases from V and 7 bases from J, with 14 bases in between. There are 14 residues in the CDR3. Authors' methods: Amplifying reference gene primers gave estimates of nucleated cell counts. Using immunoSEQ multiplex PCR, the repertoire was profiled, and TCRdb retains in-frame clones only, with some absent. V and J calls and clone size are given by that table; D and trimming were obtained from the DNA. This table holds some 170,000 clones, about 85% found once. This clone has just one count.

The rearrangement links TRBV3-1 (or the pseudogene TRBV3-2) to TRBJ1-4, with D unclear. This TCR derives from an older woman with acute or convalescent COVID-19. Material: peripheral blood. This CDR3 is CASSSGGGFEKLFF. The CDR3 DNA is TGTGCCAGCAGCTCAGGAGGAGGGTTTGAAAAACTGTTTTTT.